These 26 T cell receptor beta chains were sequenced from one sample in a study of Ad26.COV2.S vaccination and SARS-CoV-2 variants (dated by TCRdb to about 2021). The library relied on the immunoSEQ multiplex PCR assay. This is the immuneACCESS table as TCRdb keeps it, with only in-frame sequences that have V and J called. A part of the clones is gone; compared with another copy, unresolved V genes explain less than half, and the rest is unexplained. The sample yields about 320,000 clones; 85% to 90% were counted once. About 5.4% of the sample rests with the top ten. Explained via the paper, the treatment or condition label denotes: over 15 received Ad26.COV2.S at low or high dose, single or two shots; a few received placebo; per-sample allocation not given. Repertoires of vaccine and placebo recipients were sequenced from samples collected on day 63 after the first injection. The starting material was peripheral blood, obtained in a trial of Ad26.COV2.S vaccine versus placebo. The receptors derive from a person between 18 and 65 years old who received the Ad26.COV2.S COVID-19 vaccine or a placebo.

Written as DNA, the CDR3 is TGCAGCGTTTGGGATTTGGAGGGCTACACCTTC. This codes for CSVWDLEGYTF. The chain carries TRBV29-1 and TRBJ1-2; D not certain. CDR3 length: 11 amino acids. CDR1 is SQVTM, CDR2 ANQGSEA, per germline. The V gene lost 5 bases and the J gene lost 8 bases, with 12 bases spanning the gap.

In DNA, the CDR3 is TGCGCCAGCAGCCTCCGACAGGGGCCCCTCGAGCAGTACTTC. Translating it yields CASSLRQGPLEQYF. The chain employs TRBV4-1 and TRBJ2-7; TRBD1 matches at 8 bases. Germline trimming cut 4 bases from V and 6 bases from J; bases unmatched to any gene: 8. CDR3 length: 14 amino acids. The germline gives CDR1 MGHRA, CDR2 YSYEKL.

This sequence joins TRBV29-1 and TRBJ1-1; D call uncertain. The germline V gene encodes CDR1 SQVTM and CDR2 ANQGSEA. The CDR3 loop spans 11 amino acids. The V end lost 5 bases, the J end lost 7 bases, and 11 bases lay between the germline ends. The CDR3 sequence: CSVRSNREAFF. Written as DNA, the CDR3 is TGCAGCGTTAGGTCAAACCGTGAAGCTTTCTTT.

The rearrangement joins TRBV10-2 to TRBJ1-1, with D maybe TRBD1 (6 bases). Germline CDR1 WSHSY, CDR2 SAAADI. There are 13 residues in the CDR3. V was trimmed by 11 bases and J by 4 bases, leaving 17 bases between them. The CDR3 sequence is CASNLRGATEAFF. The DNA for the CDR3 is TGCGCCTCCAACCTCAGGGGAGCCACTGAAGCTTTCTTT.

The chain links TRBV15 to TRBJ2-1; D gene unclear. V lost 3 bases and J lost 7, with 7 bases in between. The CDR3 totals 12 residues. Looked up from germline, CDR1 is LNHNV and CDR2 is YYDKDF (reference sequence). The DNA for the CDR3 is TGTGCCACCAGCAGGGACCCTAATGAGCAGTTCTTC. Amino acid sequence: CATSRDPNEQFF.

This clone was recorded only once. The chain combines TRBV2 with TRBJ2-3; D possibly corresponds to TRBD2 (6 bases). The germline V gene has CDR1 SNHLY and CDR2 FYNNEI. CDR3 length equals 15 residues. V was cut by 1 base and J by 4 bases, with 12 bases left in between. DNA for the CDR3: TGTGCCAGCAGTGAAGAGGCGGGGTGGGCAGATACGCAGTATTTT. Translation gives CASSEEAGWADTQYF.

CDR3 sequence (DNA): TGTGCCAGCAGTTACCGAGCAGGGGCTCACACTGAAGCTTTCTTT. It codes for CASSYRAGAHTEAFF. This chain joins TRBV6-2 or TRBV6-3 and TRBJ1-1, with D possibly TRBD1 on 6 matching bases. The CDR3 spans 15 residues. V was shortened by 2 bases and J by 3 bases, with 13 bases between the two germline ends. Looked up from germline, CDR1 is MNHEY and CDR2 is SVGEGT.

The rearrangement uses TRBV7-7 and TRBJ2-1, with D possibly called TRBD1 or TRBD2 (5 bases each). The CDR3 is made up of 15 amino acids. V dropped 1 base and J dropped 7 bases, with 14 bases sitting between them. Germline CDR1 and CDR2: SSHAT and FNYEAQ (reference sequence). The CDR3 spells CASSLEAGSRNEQFF. The CDR3 DNA sequence: TGTGCCAGCAGCTTAGAAGCAGGGAGTCGAAATGAGCAGTTCTTC. Complete variable domain (other parts from reference TRBV7-7 and TRBJ2-1): GAGVSQSPRYKVTKRGQDVTLRCDPISSHATLYWYQQALGQGPEFLTYFNYEAQPDKSGLPSDRFSAERPEGSISTLTIQRTEQRDSAMYRCASSLEAGSRNEQFFGPGTRLTVL.

This chain uses TRBV11-3 with TRBJ1-2; 7 nucleotides align to TRBD1. The CDR3 is made up of 20 amino acids. Per germline, CDR1 SGHNT and CDR2 YENEEA. V shed 6 bases and J 0 bases; nucleotides not matched to a gene: 22. The CDR3: CASSRIRPARGTVSNYGYTF. CDR3 in DNA: TGTGCCAGCAGTCGTATCCGACCTGCAAGAGGGACAGTATCTAACTATGGCTACACCTTC.

The CDR3 is CASSQPPEAFF. The CDR3 DNA reads TGTGCCAGCAGCCAGCCGCCTGAAGCTTTCTTT. This chain uses TRBV6-2 or TRBV6-3 with TRBJ1-1, with D hard to call. The germline gives CDR1 MNHEY, CDR2 SVGEGT. CDR3 length equals 11 residues. Trimming took 6 bases from V and 6 from J, leaving 8 bases between them.

V usage is TRBV7-2 and J usage is TRBJ1-6, with a tentative D call TRBD1 (5 bases). The V end lost 1 base, the J end lost 7 bases, and 14 bases lay between the germline ends. From germline, CDR1 is SGHTA and CDR2 FQGNSA. The CDR3 is made up of 16 amino acids. CDR3 loop: CASSLEVQVVNSPLHF. The CDR3 DNA sequence: TGTGCCAGCAGCTTAGAAGTACAGGTGGTAAATTCACCCCTCCACTTT.

The chain links TRBV18 to TRBJ1-4, with D perhaps TRBD1 (6 bases). There are 14 residues in the CDR3. Germline CDR1 and CDR2: KGHSH and LQKENI. Trimming removed 3 bases from V and 13 bases from J, with 18 bases in between. The CDR3 DNA is TGTGCCAGCTCACCCGGACAGCCCGAAGGAGGACTGTTTTTT. It translates to CASSPGQPEGGLFF.

The table lists this clone with a count of one. This chain uses TRBV5-5 with TRBJ2-2; D unresolved. The CDR3 contains 13 residues. The ends were cut back, 4 bases at V and 8 bases at J, with 12 bases in the middle. The V gene's germline CDR1 is SGHKS and CDR2 YYEKEE (reference sequence). CDR3 in DNA: TGTGCCAGCAGCCCGTCAGCATCAGGGGAGCTGTTTTTT. The encoded protein is CASSPSASGELFF.

This clone was found once. The chain couples TRBV11-2 to TRBJ2-3; D might be TRBD1 (5 bases). Deletions cut 3 bases from V and 1 base from J, with 14 bases between. The length of the CDR3 is 16 residues. Germline CDR1 SGHAT, CDR2 FQNNGV. CDR3 sequence reads: CASSFSGIVGTDTQYF. The CDR3 DNA is TGTGCCAGCAGCTTTTCAGGGATTGTTGGCACAGATACGCAGTATTTT.

The chain links TRBV4-1 to TRBJ1-1, with D unclear. In germline, CDR1 is MGHRA, CDR2 YSYEKL. The CDR3 consists of 13 residues. V lost 4 bases, J lost 5 bases, and 11 bases lay in between. CDR3 DNA: TGCGCCAGCAGCCTAATAACCGGGACTGAAGCTTTCTTT. Amino acid sequence: CASSLITGTEAFF.

This chain links TRBV29-1 with TRBJ1-3, with D perhaps matching TRBD1 (5 bases). The length of the CDR3 is 12 residues. Germline assignment: CDR1 SQVTM and CDR2 ANQGSEA. V dropped 7 bases and J dropped 1 base, with 8 bases sitting between them. In DNA form, the CDR3 reads TGCAGCGCTGACAGTTCTGGAAACACCATATATTTT. Its translation is CSADSSGNTIYF.

The V and J genes are TRBV6-2 or TRBV6-3 and TRBJ1-5; D not resolved. The V end was cut by 5 bases, the J end by 10 bases, with 18 bases between. This CDR3 is built from 14 residues. CDR1 MNHEY and CDR2 SVGEGT come from the germline V gene. In DNA, the CDR3 is TGTGCCAGCAGTCCCCTGGTTCCGATCAGCCCCCAGCATTTT. Its protein product is CASSPLVPISPQHF.

The V gene is TRBV29-1, the J gene TRBJ1-2; D is ambiguous. This CDR3 is 13 amino acids long. V was trimmed by 2 bases and J by 4 bases, leaving 11 bases between them. Germline CDR1 SQVTM, CDR2 ANQGSEA. The CDR3 DNA is TGCAGCGTTGAAAGGGCGGGCAGCTATGGCTACACCTTC. As protein: CSVERAGSYGYTF.

V and J are TRBV19 and TRBJ1-5; D not certain. The CDR3 is 16 residues long. The V end lost 4 bases, the J end lost 2 bases, and 15 bases lay between the germline ends. Germline V gene data show CDR1 as LNHDA and CDR2 as SQIVND (reference sequence). The CDR3 DNA is TGTGCCAGTAGTAGCGTAGGGAAGTATGGCAATCAGCCCCAGCATTTT. This sequence encodes CASSSVGKYGNQPQHF.

The genes are TRBV28 and TRBJ2-7; D might be TRBD1 (8 bases). The germline CDR1 and CDR2 sequences are MDHEN and SYDVKM. The CDR3 spans 15 residues. V lost 4 bases to trimming and J lost 2 bases, with 15 bases between them. The CDR3 here is CASSSRQGTTYEQYV. The CDR3 nucleotides read TGTGCCAGCAGTTCAAGACAGGGGACTACCTACGAGCAGTACGTC.

The chain links TRBV2 to TRBJ2-3, with D possibly TRBD2 on 6 matching bases. V lost 7 bases to trimming and J lost 2 bases, with 16 bases between them. The CDR3 covers 15 residues. The germline V gene encodes CDR1 SNHLY and CDR2 FYNNEI. This CDR3 reads CASTSSGTYTDTQYF. The DNA for the CDR3 is TGTGCCAGCACTTCCTCCGGGACTTACACAGATACGCAGTATTTT.

The CDR3 sequence: CSARGAGGYTF. The CDR3 region has the DNA TGCAGTGCTAGGGGCGCCGGTGGCTACACCTTC. The chain combines TRBV20-1 with TRBJ1-2; D ambiguous. Trimming stripped 3 bases from V and 7 bases from J, with 9 bases between. The CDR3 is 11 amino acids. In germline, CDR1 is DFQATT, CDR2 SNEGSKA (reference sequence).

The chain employs TRBV6-2 or TRBV6-3 and TRBJ1-1; possibly TRBD1 for D (5 bases). CDR1 and CDR2 from the germline V gene are MNHEY and SVGEGT. CDR3 size: 13 residues. Trimming removed 4 bases from V and 4 bases from J, with 10 bases in between. The CDR3 DNA reads TGTGCCAGCAGTTGGGGGATGGGCACTGAAGCTTTCTTT. Residues: CASSWGMGTEAFF.

This chain connects TRBV30 to TRBJ1-1; D is uncertain. This CDR3 region has 13 residues. Germline CDR1 is GTSNPN and CDR2 is SVGIG (reference sequence). V was clipped by 1 base and J by 10 bases, with 16 bases between them. CDR3 protein: CAWSGLGESRAFF. CDR3 DNA sequence: TGTGCCTGGAGTGGCTTGGGTGAGTCGCGAGCTTTCTTT.

The chain recombines TRBV11-2 with TRBJ1-1; D unclear. The V gene's germline CDR1 is SGHAT and CDR2 FQNNGV. This CDR3 contains 15 residues. Trimming took 7 bases from V and 0 from J, leaving 15 bases between them. The CDR3 region is CASTLGVGVNTEAFF. The DNA for the CDR3 is TGTGCCAGCACCCTCGGTGTGGGAGTGAACACTGAAGCTTTCTTT.

The chain recombines TRBV6-2 or TRBV6-3 with TRBJ2-5, with 9 bases lining up with TRBD2. J gave up 3 bases and V 2 bases, and 4 bases lay outside the gene matches. From germline, CDR1 is MNHEY and CDR2 SVGEGT. This CDR3 comprises 15 residues. CDR3 amino acids: CASSYRASGEETQYF. CDR3 bases: TGTGCCAGCAGTTACCGAGCTAGCGGGGAAGAGACCCAGTACTTC.